Shown below are 19 T cell receptor beta chains from a single sample sequenced in a study of radiotherapy plus CTLA-4 blockade in lung cancer. Produced via immunoSEQ multiplex PCR; TCRdb's table is partial and in-frame only. The sample has about 120,000 clones; more than 80% are singletons. Sequenced here: peripheral blood, sampled from a patient treated with radiotherapy plus ipilimumab. Receptors originate from a human donor with non-small cell lung cancer that progressed on radiotherapy plus ipilimumab.

This chain connects TRBV9 to TRBJ2-7, with D perhaps TRBD2 (6 bases). V was pared by 2 bases and J by 4 bases, with 13 bases between. The CDR3 is made up of 14 amino acids. Per germline, CDR1 SGDLS and CDR2 YYNGEE. In nucleotides, the CDR3 is TGTGCCAGCAGCGTCGGCGGGGAGGATTACGAGCAGTACTTC. Amino acids: CASSVGGEDYEQYF.

The chain couples TRBV21-1 to TRBJ1-5. TRBV21-1 corresponds to a pseudogene. CDR3 length: 17 amino acids. The DNA of the CDR3 is TGTGCCAGCGAGGATAAGGGTGACACGTTCTTCAATCAGCCCCAGCATTTT. Its protein is CASEDKGDTFFNQPQHF.

As DNA, the CDR3 is TGTGCCAGCAGTTATTCTGGCAGGGGGACCTATGGCTACACCTTC. Its translation: CASSYSGRGTYGYTF. This sequence joins TRBV6-6 and TRBJ1-2, with 7 bases aligning to TRBD1. This CDR3 region has 15 residues. Germline V gene data show CDR1 as MNHNY and CDR2 as SVGAGI (reference sequence). V dropped 3 bases and J dropped 4; count of bases not matched to a gene: 8.

The chain employs TRBV5-1 and TRBJ2-7; TRBD2 matches at 9 bases. V shed 4 bases and J 3 bases; nucleotides not matched to a gene: 5. Germline V gene data show CDR1 as SGHRS and CDR2 as YFSETQ. The CDR3 covers 14 residues. DNA of the CDR3: TGCGCCAGCAGCGGGGGACTAGCTGGCTACGAGCAGTACTTC. This sequence encodes CASSGGLAGYEQYF.

The chain recombines TRBV11-2 with TRBJ1-1, with unresolved D. The CDR3 loop spans 15 amino acids. V was clipped by 4 bases and J by 2 bases, with 14 bases between them. CDR1 is SGHAT, CDR2 FQNNGV, per germline. The CDR3 DNA follows: TGTGCCAGCAGCTCCCACTTGGGCGGTAACACTGAAGCTTTCTTT. It yields the protein CASSSHLGGNTEAFF.

This clone was counted a few times. J is TRBJ2-2 and V is TRBV19; 8 bases are shared with TRBD2. The CDR3 has 13 residues. V shed 11 bases and J 4 bases; nucleotides not matched to a gene: 6. Germline V gives CDR1 LNHDA, CDR2 SQIVND (reference sequence). The CDR3 DNA reads TGTGCCTGCGGGGGGCTCGGCACCGGGGAGCTGTTTTTT. Residues: CACGGLGTGELFF. The full variable domain, in which reference TRBV19 and TRBJ2-2 provide the parts outside the CDR3, is DGGITQSPKYLFRKEGQNVTLSCEQNLNHDAMYWYRQDPGQGLRLIYYSQIVNDFQKGDIAEGYSVSREKKESFPLTVTSAQKNPTAFYLCACGGLGTGELFFGEGSRLTVL.

J is TRBJ2-3 and V is TRBV10-3; 10 bases align to TRBD1. CDR3 size: 14 residues. V lost 6 bases and J lost 5; bases outside the gene matches: 5. Germline V gene data show CDR1 as ENHRY and CDR2 as SYGVKD. The CDR3: CAIRETGGRDTQYF. CDR3 nucleotides: TGTGCCATCAGAGAGACAGGGGGCAGAGATACGCAGTATTTT.

This clone was seen once. The rearrangement joins TRBV23-1 to TRBJ2-5, with a weak D call TRBD2 (5 bases). TRBV23-1 counts as an open reading frame of uncertain function. V lost 3 bases and J lost 5, with 16 bases in between. The CDR3 runs 15 residues. The CDR3: CASSHMTGSDETQYF. As DNA, the CDR3 is TGCGCCAGCAGTCACATGACGGGATCGGATGAGACCCAGTACTTC.

The genes are TRBV5-1 and TRBJ2-6; 8 bases line up with TRBD1. After removal of 3 bases from V and 4 bases from J, the junction contained 3 bases not matched to a gene. Germline loops: CDR1 SGHRS, CDR2 YFSETQ. The CDR3 extends over 15 amino acids. The CDR3 is CASSWTGSGANVLTF. The CDR3 coding sequence is TGCGCCAGCAGCTGGACAGGGTCCGGGGCCAACGTCCTGACTTTC.

This rearrangement joins TRBV2 to TRBJ2-1; 14 bases line up with TRBD2. CDR1 and CDR2 from the germline V gene are SNHLY and FYNNEI. This CDR3 region has 21 residues. The V and J ends lost 4 bases and 7 bases, in that order; junction bases with no gene match: 21. In DNA form, the CDR3 reads TGTGCCAGCAGTGGTTACCGCGGGACTAGCGGGAGATCTACGGGTGGGAATGAGCAGTTCTTC. Protein: CASSGYRGTSGRSTGGNEQFF. Variable domain in full (rest from reference TRBV2 and TRBJ2-1): EPEVTQTPSHQVTQMGQEVILRCVPISNHLYFYWYRQILGQKVEFLVSFYNNEISEKSEIFDDQFSVERPDGSNFTLKIRSTKLEDSAMYFCASSGYRGTSGRSTGGNEQFFGPGTRLTVL.

The chain uses TRBV7-3 and TRBJ2-3, with 8 bases identical to TRBD1. This CDR3 region has 18 residues. Per germline, CDR1 SGHTA and CDR2 FQGTGA. V shed 5 bases, J shed 4 bases, and the junction held 17 bases outside the gene matches. The CDR3 DNA follows: TGTGCCAGCAGCCTGACCGGGACAGGACCCGAAAACGCAGATACGCAGTATTTT. The encoded protein is CASSLTGTGPENADTQYF.

The V call is TRBV9, the J call TRBJ2-2; D perhaps matches TRBD1 (5 bases). Per the germline V gene, CDR1 is SGDLS and CDR2 is YYNGEE. V was trimmed by 3 bases and J by 8 bases, leaving 11 bases between them. This CDR3 is built from 13 residues. The CDR3 is CASSEKTAGELFF. In nucleotides, the CDR3 is TGTGCCAGCAGCGAAAAGACAGCTGGGGAGCTGTTTTTT.

The J gene is TRBJ2-7, the V gene TRBV7-8; a weak D match, TRBD2 (6 bases). V was cut by 0 bases and J by 0 bases, with 9 bases left in between. Germline V gives CDR1 SGHVS, CDR2 FQNEAQ. This CDR3 contains 15 residues. The CDR3 here is CASSLAVGGSYEQYF. CDR3 DNA: TGTGCCAGCAGCTTAGCAGTCGGGGGCTCCTACGAGCAGTACTTC.

In this sample, this clone turned up once. The J gene is TRBJ1-2, the V gene TRBV19, with 7 bases aligning to TRBD1. Germline V lookup: CDR1 LNHDA, CDR2 SQIVND (reference sequence). J gave up 4 bases and V 4 bases, and 15 bases lay outside the gene matches. The CDR3 sequence is 17 residues long. The DNA of the CDR3 is TGTGCCAGTAGTAGGAAGCCATTTGCCGGGACAGCCTATGGCTACACCTTC. Its translation: CASSRKPFAGTAYGYTF.

V gene TRBV29-1 combines with J gene TRBJ2-1; 12 nucleotides agree with TRBD2. The J segment lost 9 bases and the V segment lost 7 bases, leaving 7 bases of the junction unmatched. The germline V gene has CDR1 SQVTM and CDR2 ANQGSEA. The CDR3 runs 13 residues. CDR3 DNA sequence: TGCAGCGGCCGACTAGCGGGAGTAGGTGAGCAGTTCTTC. Its protein product is CSGRLAGVGEQFF.

The rearrangement links TRBV6-1 to TRBJ2-1, with D unclear. The CDR3 extends over 12 amino acids. Germline assignment: CDR1 MNHNS and CDR2 SASEGT. Between the trimmed V and J ends, which lost 7 bases and 8 bases, there was a span of 12 bases. The CDR3 spells CASIRVGDEQFF. The CDR3, as DNA: TGTGCCAGCATCCGGGTAGGAGATGAGCAGTTCTTC.

The J gene is TRBJ2-7, the V gene TRBV7-8; D perhaps matches TRBD1 (5 bases). CDR1 SGHVS and CDR2 FQNEAQ come from the germline V gene. This CDR3 has 12 residues. V was trimmed by 5 bases and J by 6 bases, leaving 11 bases between them. The CDR3 sequence is CASSTSRGEQYF. CDR3 in DNA: TGTGCCAGCAGCACATCAAGGGGCGAGCAGTACTTC.

The chain recombines TRBV11-2 with TRBJ2-5; D gene uncertain. Trimming pared 2 bases from V and 0 bases from J, leaving 13 bases between. The germline V gene encodes CDR1 SGHAT and CDR2 FQNNGV. This CDR3 contains 16 residues. CDR3: CASSLSPASHQETQYF. The CDR3 DNA reads as TGTGCCAGCAGCTTATCTCCAGCGAGCCACCAAGAGACCCAGTACTTC.

The J gene is TRBJ1-5, the V gene TRBV6-5; the match to TRBD1 covers 7 bases. The CDR3 consists of 15 residues. J was trimmed by 1 base and V by 4 bases; bases with no gene match: 4. Germline CDR1 and CDR2: MNHEY and SVGAGI. The CDR3 DNA reads as TGTGCCAGCAGTTCGGACAGGCCCAGCAATCAGCCCCAGCATTTT. This sequence encodes CASSSDRPSNQPQHF.